This note documents a single T cell receptor (beta chain) sequence. Germline loops: CDR1 SNHLY, CDR2 FYNNEI. This CDR3 contains 15 residues. Trimming removed 6 bases from V and 4 bases from J; junction bases left unmatched: 9. As for treatment: 15 to 20 received Ad26.COV2.S at low or high dose, single or two shots; several received placebo; per-sample allocation not given. On day 63 after the first injection, vaccine and placebo recipients gave samples. Sequenced by immunoSEQ multiplex PCR; TCRdb stores in-frame clones only, minus some. In the table there are roughly 420,000 clones, around 89% of which are singletons. These data originate in a study of Ad26.COV2.S vaccination and SARS-CoV-2 variants.

The sequenced sample was peripheral blood, obtained in a trial of Ad26.COV2.S vaccine versus placebo. The TCR originated in a person aged 18-60 years who received the Ad26.COV2.S COVID-19 vaccine or a placebo. The rearrangement uses TRBV2 and TRBJ1-5; 7 nucleotides agree with TRBD1. In DNA, the CDR3 is TGTGCCAGCAGCAATCCCAACAGGGGAAATCAGCCCCAGCATTTT. This translates into CASSNPNRGNQPQHF. The variable domain in full, with the rest retrieved from reference TRBV2 and TRBJ1-5, is EPEVTQTPSHQVTQMGQEVILRCVPISNHLYFYWYRQILGQKVEFLVSFYNNEISEKSEIFDDQFSVERPDGSNFTLKIRSTKLEDSAMYFCASSNPNRGNQPQHFGDGTRLSIL.